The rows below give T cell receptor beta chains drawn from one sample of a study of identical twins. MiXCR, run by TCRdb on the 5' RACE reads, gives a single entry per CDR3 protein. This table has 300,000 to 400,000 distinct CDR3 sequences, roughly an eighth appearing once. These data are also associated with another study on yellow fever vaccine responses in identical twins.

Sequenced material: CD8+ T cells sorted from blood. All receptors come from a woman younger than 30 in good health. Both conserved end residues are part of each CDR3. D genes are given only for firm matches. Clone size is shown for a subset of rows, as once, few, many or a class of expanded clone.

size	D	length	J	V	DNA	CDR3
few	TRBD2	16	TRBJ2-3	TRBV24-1	TGTGCCACCAGTGGCATAGCGGGAGGGAGGCCAGATACGCAGTATTTT	CATSGIAGGRPDTQYF
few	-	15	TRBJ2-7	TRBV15	TGTGCCACCAGCAGAGAATTCCCCGGTAGGGACGAGCAGTACTTC	CATSREFPGRDEQYF
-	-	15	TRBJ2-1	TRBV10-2	TGCGCCAGCAGTGAGCCGACAACTGGGTACAATGAGCAGTTCTTC	CASSEPTTGYNEQFF
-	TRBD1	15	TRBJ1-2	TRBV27	TGTGCCAGCAGTTCCCACAGGGGAAACCTCTATGGCTACACCTTC	CASSSHRGNLYGYTF
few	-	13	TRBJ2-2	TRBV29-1	TGCAGCGCACTACCCCAAAACACCGGGGAGCTGTTTTTT	CSALPQNTGELFF
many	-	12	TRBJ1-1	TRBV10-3	TGTGCCATCAGTGAGGGTAACACTGAAGCTTTCTTT	CAISEGNTEAFF
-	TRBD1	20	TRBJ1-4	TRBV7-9	TGTGCCAGCAGCTTTGTTGGGGGGACAGGGAGGTTTCGGACTAATGAAAAACTGTTTTTT	CASSFVGGTGRFRTNEKLFF
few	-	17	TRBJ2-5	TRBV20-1	TGCAGTGCTAGAGATCGCATGTCGTGGGAGATCCAAGAGACCCAGTACTTC	CSARDRMSWEIQETQYF
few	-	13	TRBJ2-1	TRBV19	TGTGCCTGCCAGGACCTTACCTACAATGAGCAGTTCTTC	CACQDLTYNEQFF
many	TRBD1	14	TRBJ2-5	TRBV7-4	TGTGCCAGCAGCCATGACAGGGAGCAAGAGACCCAGTACTTC	CASSHDREQETQYF
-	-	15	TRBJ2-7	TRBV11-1	TGTGCCAGCAGCTTAGTACCTAGCTACTCCTACGAGCAGTACTTC	CASSLVPSYSYEQYF
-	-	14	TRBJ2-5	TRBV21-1	TGTGCCAGCAGCAAAGTCCGGGACAGGGAGACCCAGTACTTC	CASSKVRDRETQYF
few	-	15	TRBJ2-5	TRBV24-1	TGTGCCACCAGTGACCCACGGACAGCCAAAGAGACCCAGTACTTC	CATSDPRTAKETQYF
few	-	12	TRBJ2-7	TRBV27	TGTGCCAGCAGTTTTGGCACCAACGAGCAGTACTTC	CASSFGTNEQYF
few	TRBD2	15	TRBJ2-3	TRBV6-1	TGTGCCAGCAGTCTAGCGGGAGGGGCCCCAGATACGCAGTATTTT	CASSLAGGAPDTQYF
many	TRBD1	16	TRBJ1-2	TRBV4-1	TGCGCCAGCAGCCAAGATGGGACAGGACTCTACTATGGCTACACCTTC	CASSQDGTGLYYGYTF
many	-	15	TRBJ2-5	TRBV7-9	TGTGCCAGCAGCTTACCTAAACAGGGTGAGGAGACCCAGTACTTC	CASSLPKQGEETQYF
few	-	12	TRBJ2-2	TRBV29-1	TGCAGCGCGGCCAGGGAAACCGGGGAGCTGTTTTTT	CSAARETGELFF
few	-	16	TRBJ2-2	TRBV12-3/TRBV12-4	TGTGCCAGCAGTTCCCCGACAGATTCGAACACCGGGGAGCTGTTTTTT	CASSSPTDSNTGELFF
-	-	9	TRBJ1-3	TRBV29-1	TGCAGCGTTGATGGCACCATATATTTT	CSVDGTIYF
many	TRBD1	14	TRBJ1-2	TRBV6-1	TGTGCCAGCACCGGACAGGGTTCAAACTATGGCTACACCTTC	CASTGQGSNYGYTF
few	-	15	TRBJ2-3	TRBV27	TGTGCCAGCAGTTCAGGGGGGAGGTTCACAGATACGCAGTATTTT	CASSSGGRFTDTQYF
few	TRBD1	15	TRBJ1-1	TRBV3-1	TGTGCCAGCAGCCACACAGGGGGCTGGGGCACTGAAGCTTTCTTT	CASSHTGGWGTEAFF
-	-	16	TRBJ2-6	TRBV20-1	TGCAGTGTTTCGGGCAGGGTCTACTCTGGGGCCAACGTCCTGACTTTC	CSVSGRVYSGANVLTF
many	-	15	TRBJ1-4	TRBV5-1	TGCGCCAGCAGCTTGGAGGGGGGAACGAATGAAAAACTGTTTTTT	CASSLEGGTNEKLFF
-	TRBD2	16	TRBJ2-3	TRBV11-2	TGTGCCAGCAGCTCATGGACTAGCGCGATTGGCGATACGCAGTATTTT	CASSSWTSAIGDTQYF
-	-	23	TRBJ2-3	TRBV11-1	TGTGCCAGCAGCTTAGCGTGGGACAGGGAACTCGGCGGGAGGGGGATTGGCACAGATACGCAGTATTTT	CASSLAWDRELGGRGIGTDTQYF
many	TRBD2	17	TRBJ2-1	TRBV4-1	TGCGCCAGCAGCCAAGATGGGGCGGGAGGTCGAGACAATGAGCAGTTCTTC	CASSQDGAGGRDNEQFF
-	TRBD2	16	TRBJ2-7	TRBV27	TGTGCCAGCAGCTGGGACTTTAGCGGGAGACCCTACGAGCAGTACTTC	CASSWDFSGRPYEQYF
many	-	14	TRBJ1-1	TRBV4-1	TGCGCCAGCAGCCAAGTCGACTGGGGCACTGAAGCTTTCTTT	CASSQVDWGTEAFF
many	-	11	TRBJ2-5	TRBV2	TGTGCCAGCAGTGATTGGGAGACCCAGTACTTC	CASSDWETQYF
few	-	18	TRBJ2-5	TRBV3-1	TGTGCCAGCAGCCAAGAAGGGACAGTCGGGAGGGCAAAAGAGACCCAGTACTTC	CASSQEGTVGRAKETQYF
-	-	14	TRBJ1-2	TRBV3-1	TGTGCCAGCAGCCAAGATGGCCGGAAGGCTGGCTACACCTTC	CASSQDGRKAGYTF
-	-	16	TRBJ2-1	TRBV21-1	TGTGCCAGCAGACCCCTAGCGGGAGGAGGTCTCAATGAGCAGTTCTTC	CASRPLAGGGLNEQFF
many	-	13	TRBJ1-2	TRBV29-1	TGCAGCGTTGAGGCCGAAGGATACTATGGCTACACCTTC	CSVEAEGYYGYTF
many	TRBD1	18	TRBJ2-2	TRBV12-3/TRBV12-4	TGTGCCAGCAGTTTAGCCCCTGGACAGGGGGAGACCACCGGGGAGCTGTTTTTT	CASSLAPGQGETTGELFF
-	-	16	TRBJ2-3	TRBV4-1	TGCGCCAGCAGCCAAGGGAGAGACAGGGGAGGGGATACGCAGTATTTT	CASSQGRDRGGDTQYF
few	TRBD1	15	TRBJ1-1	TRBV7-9	TGTGCCAGCAGCTCCCAGACAGGGTTAAACACTGAAGCTTTCTTT	CASSSQTGLNTEAFF
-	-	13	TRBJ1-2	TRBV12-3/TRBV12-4	TGTGCCAGCAGTTTAAATAGTCACTATGGCTACACCTTC	CASSLNSHYGYTF
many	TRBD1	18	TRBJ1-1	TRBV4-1	TGCGCCAGCAGCCGATTTGCCGCGGGACAGGGGACGAACACTGAAGCTTTCTTT	CASSRFAAGQGTNTEAFF
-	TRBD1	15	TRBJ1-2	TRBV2	TGTGCCAGCAGTACACCGGGACAGGGTAGTTACGGCTACACCTTC	CASSTPGQGSYGYTF
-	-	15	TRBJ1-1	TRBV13	TGTGCCAGCAGCAAGAGGGCAGGGTATAACACTGAAGCTTTCTTT	CASSKRAGYNTEAFF
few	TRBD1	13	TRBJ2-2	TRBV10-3	TGTGCCGCAGCAGGGACAGGGACCGGGGAGCTGTTTTTT	CAAAGTGTGELFF
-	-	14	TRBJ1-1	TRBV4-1	TGCGCCAGCAGCCAAGACTTGTTGAACACTGAAGCTTTCTTT	CASSQDLLNTEAFF
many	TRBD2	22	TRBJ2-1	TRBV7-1	TGTGCCAGCAGCTCGATGCCTCGACTAGCGGATCAAGAAGGCGGCTACTACAATGAGCAGTTCTTC	CASSSMPRLADQEGGYYNEQFF
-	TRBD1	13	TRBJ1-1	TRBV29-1	TGCAGCGCCGACCCCCCGACAGGGATTGAAGCTTTCTTT	CSADPPTGIEAFF
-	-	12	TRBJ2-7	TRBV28	TGTGCCAGCAGTTTATACCTAGCCCCGCAGTACTTC	CASSLYLAPQYF
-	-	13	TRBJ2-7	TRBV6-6	TGTGCCAGCAGTTACTCGTTCAACTACGAGCAGTACTTC	CASSYSFNYEQYF
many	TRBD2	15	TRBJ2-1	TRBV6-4	TGTGCCAGCAGTGACACGGCCGGGGGGGTAGGAGAGCAGTTCTTC	CASSDTAGGVGEQFF
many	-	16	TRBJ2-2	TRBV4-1	TGCGCCAGCAGCCAATCTCCCTCAGGCCACACCGGGGAGCTGTTTTTT	CASSQSPSGHTGELFF
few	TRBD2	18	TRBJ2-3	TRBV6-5	TGTGCCAGCAGTTACAGCCCCCCGGCTAGCGGGGGCACAGATACGCAGTATTTT	CASSYSPPASGGTDTQYF
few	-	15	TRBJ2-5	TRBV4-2	TGTGCCAGCAGCCAAGATTATGGTTGGTTTGAGACCCAGTACTTC	CASSQDYGWFETQYF
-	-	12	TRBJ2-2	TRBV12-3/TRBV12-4	TGTGCCAGCAGCCCGATGGACGGGGAGCTGTTTTTT	CASSPMDGELFF
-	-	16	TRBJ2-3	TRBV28	TGTGCCAGCAGCCCCGGAGGGTCACTGAGGACAGATACGCAGTATTTT	CASSPGGSLRTDTQYF
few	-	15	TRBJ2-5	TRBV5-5	TGTGCCAGCACTCCCCCTCTGGGAGAGCAAGAGACCCAGTACTTC	CASTPPLGEQETQYF
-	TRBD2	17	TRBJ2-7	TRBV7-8	TGTGCCAGCAGCCCCCGGCGAGGGCGGGAGAGCTCCTACGAGCAGTACTTC	CASSPRRGRESSYEQYF
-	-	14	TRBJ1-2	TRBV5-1	TGCGCCAGCAGCTTGATCGTCGGGGTCTATGGCTACACCTTC	CASSLIVGVYGYTF
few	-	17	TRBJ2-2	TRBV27	TGTGCCAGCAGTTCCCTCTGGACACCATCGAACACCGGGGAGCTGTTTTTT	CASSSLWTPSNTGELFF
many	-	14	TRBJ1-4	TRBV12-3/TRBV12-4	TGTGCCAGCAGTACCGAAGGGACTAATGAAAAACTGTTTTTT	CASSTEGTNEKLFF
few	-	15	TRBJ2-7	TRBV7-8	TGTGCCAGCAGCTTAGCGGGGGGGCCCCTTTACGAGCAGTACTTC	CASSLAGGPLYEQYF